The present entry profiles one T cell receptor beta chain with its context. Germline CDR1 is MNHEY and CDR2 is SMNVEV (reference sequence). This CDR3 comprises 17 residues. With 6 bases clipped from V and 0 bases from J, the junction kept 11 bases outside the gene matches. The sample comes from a study of blood T cell repertoires in COVID-19. Study summary: The samples span acute and convalescent COVID-19 from the United States, Italy and Spain. Sources were T cells, B-cell-depleted T cells, or PBMCs; the material itself was cDNA or gDNA.

Clones were read by immunoSEQ multiplex PCR, and TCRdb kept only the in-frame ones, dropping some. The sample holds roughly 400,000 clones, approximately 91% seen once. The chain couples TRBV27 to TRBJ2-1; the match to TRBD2 covers 7 bases. Sequencing input: PBMCs or T cells enriched from blood (not recorded which). The sequence derives from a woman younger than 30 who had been exposed to COVID-19. CDR3 amino acids: CASRSEGLTSSYNEQFF. CDR3 DNA: TGTGCCAGCAGGTCAGAGGGACTAACGAGCTCCTACAATGAGCAGTTCTTC.